This TCR beta chain stems from a study of T cells expressing NK-cell markers (dated by TCRdb to 2020 to 2021). For the study in its entirety: Three sorted T-cell subsets (CD3+CD56+NKG2C+, CD3+CD56+NKG2C- and CD3+CD56-NKG2C+) from fewer than 10 donors had their TCR beta-chain repertoires profiled. Of the eight sequenced donors, seven were found to be HCMV-seropositive and one was found to be HCMV-seronegative. The eight sequenced donors were randomly selected healthy volunteers, three men and five women. Sequencing of the libraries produced 2 x 150 bp reads on Illumina HiSeq 2000/2500, MiSeq or NextSeq. Study-wide findings and limitations: It remained unclear whether the expanded NKG2C-expressing T cell clones were specific for HCMV antigens. In roughly six donors, the dominant CD3+CD56+NKG2C+ clonotypes ranked among the top 10 CD8+ clonotypes, making up 1.0-7.0% of CD8+ T cells. Those dominant clonotypes were again the most abundant among CD3+CD56-NKG2C+ cells in several donors, at about 25-60.1%.

As to this clonotype: Its binding antigen is unknown.

The reads were generated on an Illumina HiSeq 2000. The TCR beta cDNA libraries were made using 5'RACE template switching, a step that added both a universal primer site and unique molecular identifiers. cDNA synthesis was primed from the TCR beta constant segment and was followed by two successive PCR amplification steps. The authors processed their data as follows. MIGEC handled demultiplexing of the reads and grouping by UMI, while MiTCR was used to assemble and quantify clonotypes. To remove erroneous sequences, TCR cDNA sequences were retained only when supported by two or more reads. Downstream repertoire analysis used the tcR package, and clonotypes were matched across fractions by CDR3 nucleotide sequence plus V segment. Antigen specificity was annotated against VDJdb with VDJmatch, allowing one amino acid substitution in CDR3. TCRdb reprocessed the reads, and each CDR3 protein sequence is entered once, without DNA. TCRdb's processing, not the authors' own work, is the source of the V and J calls. This specimen's table enumerates 550,000 to 600,000 distinct CDR3 sequences. The ten largest clonotypes hold roughly 3.4% of the sample.

CDR1 SGHAT and CDR2 FQNNGV are derived from the germline V gene. The cysteine opens and the phenylalanine closes a CDR3 of 11 amino acids. No DNA has been recorded. To determine HCMV serostatus, a commercial ELISA kit was used to detect HCMV-specific IgG in serum. Ficoll density gradient centrifugation was used to isolate peripheral blood mononuclear cells from blood. The rearrangement combines TRBV11-2 with TRBJ2-4. This receptor was identified in a man in his late teens or twenties in good health. Donor details come from another sample of the same person, matched by shared clones. Sequenced input: blood T cells: a sorted CD56 or NKG2C T cell subset, CD4+ or CD8+ T cells, or bulk PBMC T cells (not recorded which). The CDR3 sequence is CASSSGGKGYF.